This TCR beta chain was retrieved from a study of CD8 T cells in Susac syndrome. Study summary: There were six sequenced Susac syndrome patients with active disease and roughly 8 in remission.

The CDR3 has 18 residues. V shed 1 base and J shed 6 bases, with 21 bases lying between them. Germline V lookup: CDR1 LGHNA, CDR2 YNFKEQ. TEMRA cells underwent FACS enrichment and CD8+ and CD4+ T cells underwent negative isolation. Notes on the study in general: CD4+ T cell repertoires in Susac syndrome lacked clonal expansion.

Reverse transcription of about 0.5 to 1 ug RNA was carried out with random hexamers. A multiplex approach, immunoSEQ multiplex PCR, amplified TCR beta CDR3 across 54 Vbeta and 13 Jbeta. Each CDR3 protein gets one entry after TCRdb re-called the immunoSEQ multiplex PCR reads with MiXCR. The data contain about 180,000 distinct CDR3 sequences, 94% of them singletons. A remark on this clonotype: What it recognizes is unknown.

This chain uses TRBV4-2 with TRBJ1-4; the D gene is possibly TRBD1 (6 bases). Sequenced sample: CD4+ T cells from PBMCs. This TCR was recovered from a human donor with Susac syndrome. The CDR3 region is CASSQGGASTKGDEKLFF. CDR3 DNA: TGTGCCAGCAGCCAAGGGGGGGCCTCGACCAAGGGGGATGAAAAACTGTTTTTT.